The 25 T cell receptor beta chains below were found in one sample sequenced in a study of beta chain features in type 1 diabetes (dated by TCRdb to between 2018 and 2020). What the work shows at the level of the full study, not this receptor alone: In all four CD4+ subsets, TCRB CDR3 length was moderately but significantly shorter in type 1 diabetes patients.

Libraries came from the immunoSEQ multiplex PCR assay. The High Capacity cDNA Reverse Transcription Kit was used to reverse transcribe all of the isolated RNA, meaning that expressed TCRB transcripts were what got sequenced. TCRdb re-hosts the immuneACCESS table, in-frame sequences only. Its copies lack some clones; in the studies checked, an unresolved V gene accounts for under half of them, and the cause for the rest is not known. Here the sample has about 160,000 clones; 8% to 8.5% occur a single time. Over 0.5% of the sample is taken by the ten largest. Their specific antigens are unknown. Sequences were obtained from central memory CD4+ T cells from blood. Receptor source: a woman under 30 with type 1 diabetes.

Written as DNA, the CDR3 is TGTGCCAGCAGGGGACAGGGGAAAGACGAGCAGTACTTC. Translation gives CASRGQGKDEQYF. This chain links TRBV25-1 with TRBJ2-7, with 10 bases aligning to TRBD1. There are 13 residues in the CDR3. The germline V gene encodes CDR1 MGHDK and CDR2 SYGVNS. V was pared by 6 bases and J by 5 bases, with 4 bases of the junction left unmatched.

The chain has TRBV9 and TRBJ1-2; D gene unclear. The ends were cut back, 4 bases at V and 1 base at J, with 14 bases in the middle. Germline V gene lookup returns CDR1 SGDLS and CDR2 YYNGEE. CDR3 length: 15 amino acids. Here the CDR3 reads CASSPRGDLNYGYTF. CDR3 DNA sequence: TGTGCCAGCAGCCCCCGAGGTGACCTTAACTATGGCTACACCTTC.

The chain couples TRBV7-2 to TRBJ1-6; 8 positions agree with TRBD1. Germline V gives CDR1 SGHTA, CDR2 FQGNSA. CDR3 length: 13 amino acids. V shed 5 bases, J shed 10 bases, and the junction held 4 bases outside the gene matches. CDR3 loop: CASSRAGGSPLHF. In DNA form, the CDR3 reads TGTGCCAGCAGCCGGGCAGGGGGCTCACCCCTCCACTTT.

The J gene is TRBJ2-7, the V gene TRBV7-2, with 7 bases fitting TRBD1. V trimming: 1 base; J trimming: 11 bases; junction bases outside the gene matches: 14. The germline V gene has CDR1 SGHTA and CDR2 FQGNSA. There are 15 residues in the CDR3. The CDR3: CASSLGRTGAPLEYF. The DNA of the CDR3 is TGTGCCAGCAGCTTAGGTCGAACAGGGGCCCCACTGGAGTACTTC.

This clone occurred a few times. The chain combines TRBV28 with TRBJ2-6; 8 bases are shared with TRBD1. CDR1 is MDHEN and CDR2 is SYDVKM in the germline V gene. The junction had 19 bases not matched to a gene; V was cut back by 3 bases and J by 0 bases. This CDR3 is 22 amino acids long. The DNA for the CDR3 is TGTGCCAGCAGTTTCGATTTTATATTCGACAGGGGCCATAGCTCTGGGGCCAACGTCCTGACTTTC. Translating gives CASSFDFIFDRGHSSGANVLTF.

This clone was found a few times. The genes are TRBV10-3 and TRBJ2-1; weak D call: TRBD2 (5 bases). In germline, CDR1 is ENHRY, CDR2 SYGVKD. The V end lost 0 bases, the J end lost 8 bases, and 14 bases lay between the germline ends. The CDR3 consists of 15 residues. The CDR3 DNA follows: TGTGCCATCAGTGAGTCTAGCGCGGTTGGGGATGAGCAGTTCTTC. Translated, it gives CAISESSAVGDEQFF.

The CDR3 DNA follows: TGTGCCAGCAGCCTACAGGGGGCGGATTCACCCCTCCACTTT. Protein sequence: CASSLQGADSPLHF. This sequence joins TRBV7-3 and TRBJ1-6, with TRBD1 matching 9 bases. Trimming removed 5 bases from V and 8 bases from J; junction bases left unmatched: 4. The CDR3 is 14 amino acids. Germline CDR1 and CDR2: SGHTA and FQGTGA.

J is TRBJ2-5 and V is TRBV5-1; possible D gene TRBD2, 7 bases. Trimming took 5 bases from V and 2 from J, leaving 13 bases between them. CDR3 length: 14 amino acids. The germline CDR1 and CDR2 sequences are SGHRS and YFSETQ. This CDR3 is CASSGGASQETQYF. CDR3 sequence (DNA): TGCGCCAGCAGTGGGGGGGCGTCTCAAGAGACCCAGTACTTC.

This chain connects TRBV7-2 to TRBJ2-7; 8 bases are shared with TRBD1. Germline V gene sequence: CDR1 SGHTA, CDR2 FQGNSA. This CDR3 contains 14 residues. V was pared by 5 bases and J by 3 bases, with 6 bases of the junction left unmatched. The CDR3 is CASSVGQGIYEQYF. The CDR3 DNA reads as TGTGCCAGCAGCGTCGGACAGGGAATCTACGAGCAGTACTTC.

The V gene is TRBV6-6, the J gene TRBJ1-2; 7 nucleotides align to TRBD1. J was trimmed by 0 bases and V by 7 bases; bases with no gene match: 11. In germline, CDR1 is MNHNY, CDR2 SVGAGI (reference sequence). The CDR3 spans 16 residues. CDR3 protein: CASTHPGQPANYGYTF. The CDR3 DNA is TGTGCCAGCACTCACCCGGGACAGCCTGCTAACTATGGCTACACCTTC.

This clone has a handful of counts. The V gene is TRBV10-2, the J gene TRBJ2-4; TRBD2 agrees at 8 bases. This CDR3 is built from 20 residues. V lost 8 bases, J lost 0 bases, and 21 bases stayed unmatched. Germline V CDR1 and CDR2: WSHSY, SAAADI. In nucleotides, the CDR3 is TGCGCCAGCTCCCGACTTCCGGGACTAGAGATTTTGCCAGCCAAAAACATTCAGTACTTC. Encoded protein: CASSRLPGLEILPAKNIQYF.

J is TRBJ2-5 and V is TRBV7-3; possible D gene TRBD1, 6 bases. Germline V gene sequence: CDR1 SGHTA, CDR2 FQGTGA. There are 15 residues in the CDR3. The V end was cut by 5 bases, the J end by 5 bases, with 18 bases between. As DNA, the CDR3 is TGTGCCAGCAGCCGAGGCGCTCAGGGGTGGGAGACCCAGTACTTC. This gives the protein CASSRGAQGWETQYF.

This clone has only one observation. The V gene is TRBV7-2, the J gene TRBJ1-5, with D uncertain. The CDR3 loop spans 13 amino acids. V was clipped by 0 bases and J by 5 bases, with 5 bases between them. Germline-derived CDR1 and CDR2 are SGHTA and FQGNSA. As DNA, the CDR3 is TGTGCCAGCAGCTTAGCGCTATATCAGCCCCAGCATTTT. Translating gives CASSLALYQPQHF.

This clone was detected only a few times. This chain uses TRBV6-5 with TRBJ2-1; 8 nucleotides agree with TRBD2. Per the germline V gene, CDR1 is MNHEY and CDR2 is SVGAGI. The trim removed 6 bases at V and 7 bases at J, leaving 8 bases unmatched. There are 14 residues in the CDR3. CDR3 nucleotides: TGTGCCAGCAGACCGGGACTAGGTGGAAATGAGCAGTTCTTC. It encodes CASRPGLGGNEQFF.

J is TRBJ1-1 and V is TRBV6-5, with TRBD1 matching over 7 bases. This CDR3 is built from 11 residues. V gave up 7 bases and J gave up 4 bases; unmatched junction bases: 0. Germline CDR1 MNHEY, CDR2 SVGAGI. CDR3 nucleotide sequence: TGTGCCAGCACAGGGGGCACTGAAGCTTTCTTT. Translation: CASTGGTEAFF.

This clone turned up a few times. This sequence joins TRBV2 and TRBJ1-5, with D hard to call. The CDR3 is 15 amino acids. With 2 bases removed from V and 6 bases from J, the gap between germline ends came to 14 bases. Looked up from germline, CDR1 is SNHLY and CDR2 is FYNNEI. CDR3 bases: TGTGCCAGCAGTGAAATGGCGGCCGCCGCTCAGCCCCAGCATTTT. This sequence encodes CASSEMAAAAQPQHF.

The rearrangement links TRBV27 to TRBJ2-7; weak D call: TRBD2 (6 bases). The CDR3 runs 15 residues. Germline-derived CDR1 and CDR2 are MNHEY and SMNVEV (reference sequence). Trimming removed 7 bases at V and 2 bases at J, with 18 bases between. The CDR3 DNA is TGTGCCAGCAAATCACGGGGGACCGGGACCTACGAGCAGTACTTC. It codes for CASKSRGTGTYEQYF.

This clone showed up just a few times. This chain uses TRBV5-4 with TRBJ2-7; TRBD1 matches 10 bases. Germline V gene data show CDR1 as SGHNT and CDR2 as YYREEE (reference sequence). The CDR3 sequence is 18 residues long. V shed 6 bases and J 5 bases; nucleotides not matched to a gene: 20. CDR3 region: CASNTGGTGATLRDEQYF. CDR3 coding DNA: TGTGCCAGCAACACGGGAGGGACAGGGGCTACCCTCCGAGACGAGCAGTACTTC. Combining the CDR3 with reference TRBV5-4 and TRBJ2-7 gives the whole variable domain ETGVTQSPTHLIKTRGQQVTLRCSSQSGHNTVSWYQQALGQGPQFIFQYYREEENGRGNFPPRFSGLQFPNYSSELNVNALELDDSALYLCASNTGGTGATLRDEQYFGPGTRLTVT.

This clone has only a few counts. This sequence joins TRBV14 and TRBJ1-6; D perhaps matches TRBD1 (5 bases). Trimming took off 6 bases at V and 8 bases at J, with 11 bases between the two ends. The germline V gene has CDR1 SGHDN and CDR2 FVKESK. The length of the CDR3 is 13 residues. CDR3 sequence reads: CASRLGGYSPLHF. CDR3 DNA sequence: TGTGCCAGCAGGCTCGGGGGATATTCACCCCTCCACTTT.

This rearrangement joins TRBV5-1 to TRBJ2-7, with D uncertain. This CDR3 has 14 amino acids. The V end lost 7 bases, the J end lost 2 bases, and 16 bases lay between the germline ends. Per germline, CDR1 SGHRS and CDR2 YFSETQ. CDR3 coding DNA: TGCGCCAGCGGCGAATACGGCGGCGCCTACGAGCAGTACTTC. It encodes CASGEYGGAYEQYF. Filled out from reference TRBV5-1 and TRBJ2-7, the complete variable domain reads KAGVTQTPRYLIKTRGQQVTLSCSPISGHRSVSWYQQTPGQGLQFLFEYFSETQRNKGNFPGRFSGRQFSNSRSEMNVSTLELGDSALYLCASGEYGGAYEQYFGPGTRLTVT.

This chain connects TRBV19 to TRBJ2-1, with 8 positions matching TRBD2. The CDR3 runs to 14 residues. V was pared by 6 bases and J by 4 bases, with 5 bases of the junction left unmatched. Looked up from germline, CDR1 is LNHDA and CDR2 is SQIVND (reference sequence). The CDR3 coding sequence is TGTGCCAGTAGAACTAGCGGACAATACAATGAGCAGTTCTTC. Translated, it gives CASRTSGQYNEQFF.

This clone has at least ten counts. The V and J genes are TRBV11-2 and TRBJ2-5; 8 bases are a match to TRBD2. The CDR3 is 15 amino acids. Trimming cost V 2 bases and J 5 bases; bases outside gene matches: 7. Germline V lookup: CDR1 SGHAT, CDR2 FQNNGV. The CDR3 reads CASSLSQRGRETQYF. CDR3 DNA sequence: TGTGCCAGCAGCTTATCCCAGCGGGGGCGCGAGACCCAGTACTTC.

The rearrangement joins TRBV28 to TRBJ1-1, with D possibly matching TRBD1 (6 bases). Germline CDR1 reads MDHEN; CDR2 reads SYDVKM. The V end lost 4 bases, the J end lost 10 bases, and 16 bases lay between the germline ends. The CDR3 length is 13 residues. CDR3 nucleotide sequence: TGTGCCAGCAGTTCCCAAAAAATAGGGGGAGCTTTCTTT. Protein sequence: CASSSQKIGGAFF.

This clone has just a few counts. The chain has TRBV11-3 and TRBJ2-7, with D perhaps matching TRBD2 (5 bases). V lost 5 bases and J 3 bases, leaving 14 bases between the germline ends. The length of the CDR3 is 14 residues. The germline V gene has CDR1 SGHNT and CDR2 YENEEA. As DNA, the CDR3 is TGTGCCAGCAGCCCCCCTGGTGGGAGCTACGAGCAGTACTTC. Translation gives CASSPPGGSYEQYF.

This chain joins TRBV7-2 and TRBJ2-1, with 8 bases fitting TRBD1. V was pared by 2 bases and J by 7 bases, with 1 base of the junction left unmatched. The CDR3 length is 13 residues. CDR1 and CDR2 from the germline V gene are SGHTA and FQGNSA. DNA for the CDR3: TGTGCCAGCAGCTTACAGGGGGCGAATGAGCAGTTCTTC. Its protein is CASSLQGANEQFF.